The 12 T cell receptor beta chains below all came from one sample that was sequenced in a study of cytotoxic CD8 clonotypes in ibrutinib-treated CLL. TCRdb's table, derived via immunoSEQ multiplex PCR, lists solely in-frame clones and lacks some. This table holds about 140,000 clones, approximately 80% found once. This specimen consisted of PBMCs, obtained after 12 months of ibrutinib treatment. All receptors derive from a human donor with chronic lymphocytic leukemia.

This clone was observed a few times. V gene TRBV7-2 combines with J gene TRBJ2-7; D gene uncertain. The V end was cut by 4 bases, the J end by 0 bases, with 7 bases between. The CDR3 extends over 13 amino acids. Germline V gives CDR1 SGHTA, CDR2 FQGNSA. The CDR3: CASSSRNSYEQYF. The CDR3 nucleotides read TGTGCCAGCAGCTCCCGGAACTCCTACGAGCAGTACTTC.

The CDR3 is CAWSAPTDRESYEQYF. The CDR3 nucleotides read TGTGCCTGGAGTGCCCCTACGGACAGGGAATCCTACGAGCAGTACTTC. This sequence joins TRBV30 and TRBJ2-7, with TRBD1 identical over 8 bases. The ends lost 1 base at V and 1 base at J; junction bases unmatched: 9. The CDR3 is 16 amino acids. Looked up from germline, CDR1 is GTSNPN and CDR2 is SVGIG (reference sequence).

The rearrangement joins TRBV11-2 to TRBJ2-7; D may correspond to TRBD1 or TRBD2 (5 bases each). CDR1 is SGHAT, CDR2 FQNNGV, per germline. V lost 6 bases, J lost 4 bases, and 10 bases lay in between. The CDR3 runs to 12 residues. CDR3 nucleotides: TGTGCCAGCAGTTGGGGGTTTTACGAGCAGTACTTC. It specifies CASSWGFYEQYF.

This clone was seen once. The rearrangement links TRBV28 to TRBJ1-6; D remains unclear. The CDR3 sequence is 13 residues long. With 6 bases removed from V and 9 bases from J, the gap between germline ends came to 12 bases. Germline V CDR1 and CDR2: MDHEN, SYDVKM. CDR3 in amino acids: CASRNPGSSPLHF. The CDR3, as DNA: TGTGCCAGCAGGAATCCAGGTAGTTCACCCCTCCACTTT.

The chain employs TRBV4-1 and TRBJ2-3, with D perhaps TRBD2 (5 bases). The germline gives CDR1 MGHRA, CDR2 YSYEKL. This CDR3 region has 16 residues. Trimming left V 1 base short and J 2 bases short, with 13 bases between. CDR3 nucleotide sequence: TGCGCCAGCAGCCAAGGGGAGAGGGCCCTCACAGATACGCAGTATTTT. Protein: CASSQGERALTDTQYF.

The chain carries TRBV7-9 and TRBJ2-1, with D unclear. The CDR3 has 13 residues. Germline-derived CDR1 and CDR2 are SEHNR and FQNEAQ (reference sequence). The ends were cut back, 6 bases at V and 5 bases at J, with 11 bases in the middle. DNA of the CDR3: TGTGCCAGCAGACCATCCCTTCACAATGAGCAGTTCTTC. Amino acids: CASRPSLHNEQFF.

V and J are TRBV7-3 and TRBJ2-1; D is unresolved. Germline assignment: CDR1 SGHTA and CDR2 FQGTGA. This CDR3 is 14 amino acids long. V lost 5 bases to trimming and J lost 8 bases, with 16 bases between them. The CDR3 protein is CASSQIDNLDEQFF. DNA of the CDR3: TGTGCCAGCAGCCAAATAGACAACCTAGATGAGCAGTTCTTC.

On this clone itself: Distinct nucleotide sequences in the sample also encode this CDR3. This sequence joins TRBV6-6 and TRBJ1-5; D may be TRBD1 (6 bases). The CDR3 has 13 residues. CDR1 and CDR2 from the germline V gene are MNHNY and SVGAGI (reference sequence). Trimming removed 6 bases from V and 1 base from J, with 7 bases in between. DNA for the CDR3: TGTGCCAGCAGAACAGGGAGCAATCAGCCCCAGCATTTT. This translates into CASRTGSNQPQHF.

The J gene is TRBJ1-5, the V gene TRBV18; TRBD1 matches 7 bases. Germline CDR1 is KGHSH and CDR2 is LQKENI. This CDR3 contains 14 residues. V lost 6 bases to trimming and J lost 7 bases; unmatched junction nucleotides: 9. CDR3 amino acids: CASSRGDRSQPQHF. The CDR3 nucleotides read TGTGCCAGCTCCAGGGGGGATCGGTCGCAGCCCCAGCATTTT.

The CDR3 is CAWSVPRGTAYGYTF. The CDR3, as DNA: TGTGCCTGGAGTGTACCTCGGGGGACTGCCTATGGCTACACCTTC. This sequence joins TRBV30 and TRBJ1-2; D perhaps matches TRBD1 (5 bases). Trimming removed 0 bases from V and 4 bases from J, with 15 bases in between. This CDR3 is built from 15 residues. CDR1 is GTSNPN, CDR2 SVGIG, per germline (reference sequence). Using reference TRBV30 and TRBJ1-2 for the parts outside the CDR3, the full variable domain is SQTIHQWPATLVQPVGSPLSLECTVEGTSNPNLYWYRQAAGRGLQLLFYSVGIGQISSEVPQNLSASRPQDRQFILSSKKLLLSDSGFYLCAWSVPRGTAYGYTFGSGTRLTVV.

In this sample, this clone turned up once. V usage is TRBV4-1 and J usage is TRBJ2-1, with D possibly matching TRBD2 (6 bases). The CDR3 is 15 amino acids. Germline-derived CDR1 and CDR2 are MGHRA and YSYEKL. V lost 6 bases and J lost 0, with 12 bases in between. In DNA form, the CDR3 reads TGCGCCAGCAGACTCGGGGGAGGCTCCTACAATGAGCAGTTCTTC. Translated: CASRLGGGSYNEQFF.

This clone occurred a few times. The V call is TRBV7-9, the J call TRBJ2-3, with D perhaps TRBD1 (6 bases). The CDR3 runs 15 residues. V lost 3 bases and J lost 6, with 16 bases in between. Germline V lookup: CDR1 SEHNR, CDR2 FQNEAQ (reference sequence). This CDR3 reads CASSFQQGNTDTQYF. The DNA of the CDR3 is TGTGCCAGCAGCTTCCAACAGGGCAACACGGATACGCAGTATTTT.